These T cell receptor beta chains were read from a single sample in a study of T cell repertoires in cytomegalovirus infection. TCRdb fed the reads into MiXCR, producing one record per CDR3 protein. The table shows 600,000 to 700,000 distinct CDR3 sequences, with around a third occurring only once. Their antigens remain unidentified. The sequencing used cultured PBMCs, collected from culture after CMV antigen stimulation. The receptors shown here come from a human donor in good health (CMV status not recorded). Some clones in this sample may be carry-over from other donors' samples. CDR3s include the opening cysteine and the closing phenylalanine or tryptophan. Size is omitted from some rows. Given values are once, few, many or a class for expanded clones.

v_gene: TRBV27; abundance: .; CDR3aa: CATREWSLGSPLHF
v_gene: TRBV6-1; abundance: .; CDR3aa: CASRTGRSEANEKLFF
v_gene: TRBV6-1; abundance: few; CDR3aa: CASSEVANTEAFF
v_gene: TRBV6-6; abundance: .; CDR3aa: CASSYRIAGGRHEQFF
v_gene: TRBV6-1; abundance: once; CDR3aa: CASSDSDLETQYF
v_gene: TRBV7-2; abundance: few; CDR3aa: CASSPVAGTGETQYF
v_gene: TRBV19; abundance: few; CDR3aa: CASSIGGPSGGTDTQYF
v_gene: TRBV5-4; abundance: few; CDR3aa: CASSGSASRTDTQYF
v_gene: TRBV7-8; abundance: many; CDR3aa: CASSLLGQAYEQYF
v_gene: TRBV11-3; abundance: .; CDR3aa: CASSLGYSRNTGELFF
v_gene: TRBV11-3; abundance: few; CDR3aa: CASSTRDGGELFF
v_gene: TRBV18; abundance: .; CDR3aa: CASSRLSGSLAHEQFF
v_gene: TRBV12-3/TRBV12-4; abundance: .; CDR3aa: CASSLGWRPASGNTIYF
v_gene: TRBV7-9; abundance: .; CDR3aa: CASSPIDSYEAFF
v_gene: TRBV2; abundance: few; CDR3aa: CASSDFAMGLDEQFF
v_gene: TRBV27; abundance: .; CDR3aa: CASTWGSGTDTQYF
v_gene: TRBV20-1; abundance: .; CDR3aa: CSARDPIAGGPFAYEQYF
v_gene: TRBV20-1; abundance: .; CDR3aa: CSARASGFYEQYF
v_gene: TRBV15; abundance: .; CDR3aa: CATSRDGNRAEAFF
v_gene: TRBV6-1; abundance: few; CDR3aa: CASNQPGAADTQYF
v_gene: TRBV7-2; abundance: .; CDR3aa: CASSHLGRGQDTQYF
v_gene: TRBV7-2; abundance: many; CDR3aa: CASSLDRVTDTQYF
v_gene: TRBV11-2; abundance: .; CDR3aa: CASSRVGGKNTEAFF
v_gene: TRBV20-1; abundance: .; CDR3aa: CSARPRTSGAYEQYF
v_gene: TRBV20-1; abundance: .; CDR3aa: CSAYSGRASYEQYF
v_gene: TRBV19; abundance: few; CDR3aa: CASSISIGLAGPSTSYNEQFF
v_gene: TRBV12-3/TRBV12-4; abundance: few; CDR3aa: CASSLFAHVTGGTSGVGYEQYF
v_gene: TRBV4-1; abundance: .; CDR3aa: CASNQELAADTQYF
v_gene: TRBV20-1; abundance: .; CDR3aa: CSAIHMNTEAFF
v_gene: TRBV24-1; abundance: few; CDR3aa: CATSDPGTSGGTSTDTQYF
v_gene: TRBV28; abundance: .; CDR3aa: CASSPGPVSSYNSPLHF
v_gene: TRBV7-8; abundance: few; CDR3aa: CASSRGRTPDTGELFF
v_gene: TRBV6-1; abundance: .; CDR3aa: CASSPRTGGFDEQYF
v_gene: TRBV6-6; abundance: .; CDR3aa: CAGTTRRNTGELFF
v_gene: TRBV15; abundance: .; CDR3aa: CATSRDPLENNEQFF
v_gene: TRBV20-1; abundance: few; CDR3aa: CSATRGTEAFF